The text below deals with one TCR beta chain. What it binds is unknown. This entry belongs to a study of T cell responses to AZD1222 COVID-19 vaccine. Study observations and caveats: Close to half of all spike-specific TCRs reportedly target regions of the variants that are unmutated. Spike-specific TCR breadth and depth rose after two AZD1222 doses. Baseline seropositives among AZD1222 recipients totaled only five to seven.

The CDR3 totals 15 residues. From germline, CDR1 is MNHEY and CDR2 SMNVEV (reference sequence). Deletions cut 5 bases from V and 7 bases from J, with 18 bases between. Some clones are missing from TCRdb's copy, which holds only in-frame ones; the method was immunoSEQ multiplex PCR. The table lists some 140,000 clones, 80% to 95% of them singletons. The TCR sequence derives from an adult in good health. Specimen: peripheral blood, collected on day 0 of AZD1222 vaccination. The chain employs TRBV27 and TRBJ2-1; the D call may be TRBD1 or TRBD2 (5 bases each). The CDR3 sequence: CASSLASWGSNEQFF. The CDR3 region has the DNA TGTGCCAGCAGTCTCGCTAGTTGGGGGTCAAATGAGCAGTTCTTC.